These T cell receptor beta chains were read from a single sample in a study of CD8 T cells in ankylosing spondylitis. TCRdb independently ran MiXCR on the 5' RACE reads; one entry per CDR3 protein. The sample includes over 600,000 distinct CDR3 sequences, around 19% of them seen just once. Material: blood, either unsorted or a sorted T cell fraction (not recorded which). Receptors were obtained from a male donor with ankylosing spondylitis. Both conserved end residues are part of each CDR3. The order of the fields is CDR3 DNA, CDR3 protein, J gene, V gene, D gene, clone size. The D gene is left open where the match is weak. Size is stated for part of the rows, as once, few or many counts, or as a class when the clone is expanded.

DNA: TGTGCCAGCAGCCAGTCTAGCGGCCTCACAGATACGCAGTATTTT; CDR3: CASSQSSGLTDTQYF; J: TRBJ2-3; V: TRBV4-2; D: TRBD2; size: .
DNA: TGCAGTGCTACGGGGACAGCGAACTATGGCTACACCTTC; CDR3: CSATGTANYGYTF; J: TRBJ1-2; V: TRBV20-1; D: TRBD1; size: many
DNA: TGCAGCTACAGGGACCTCGACACTGAAGCTTTCTTT; CDR3: CSYRDLDTEAFF; J: TRBJ1-1; V: TRBV29-1; D: .; size: many
DNA: TGTGCTAGTGGTTTGGCGGGGACAACGAATCAGCCCCAGCATTTT; CDR3: CASGLAGTTNQPQHF; J: TRBJ1-5; V: TRBV12-5; D: .; size: .
DNA: TGTGCCAGCAGTCCCACTGAACGGGCTAGTCACTTC; CDR3: CASSPTERASHF; J: TRBJ2-7; V: TRBV12-3/TRBV12-4; D: .; size: many
DNA: TGTGCCAGCAGCCGAATTTCCGGGACAGACTTATACGAGCAGTACTTC; CDR3: CASSRISGTDLYEQYF; J: TRBJ2-7; V: TRBV7-3; D: TRBD1; size: .
DNA: TGTGCCACAAAAAGCACAGCGACTAATGAAAAACTGTTTTTT; CDR3: CATKSTATNEKLFF; J: TRBJ1-4; V: TRBV15; D: .; size: once
DNA: TGCGCCAGCAGCCAAGATGGCGGGACAGGGTGGGCCGGGGAGCTGTTTTTT; CDR3: CASSQDGGTGWAGELFF; J: TRBJ2-2; V: TRBV4-3; D: TRBD1; size: many
DNA: TGCAGCGTTGAAGGGTCAGGGGGGGACAATGAGCAGTTCTTC; CDR3: CSVEGSGGDNEQFF; J: TRBJ2-1; V: TRBV29-1; D: .; size: few
DNA: TGTGCCACCAGTGATTTGGCAGGGTCAAACAATGAGCAGTTCTTC; CDR3: CATSDLAGSNNEQFF; J: TRBJ2-1; V: TRBV24-1; D: .; size: .
DNA: TGTGCCAGCAGTTCCCGGACTAGCAATTCCTACGAGCAGTACTTC; CDR3: CASSSRTSNSYEQYF; J: TRBJ2-7; V: TRBV12-3/TRBV12-4; D: TRBD2; size: few
DNA: TGTGCCAGCAGTTTGCCCGGGAGGCATACGCAGTATTTT; CDR3: CASSLPGRHTQYF; J: TRBJ2-3; V: TRBV27; D: TRBD2; size: .
DNA: TGCGCCAGCAGCTTCGGTAGCGGGGGGGCCTTTGAGACCCAGTACTTC; CDR3: CASSFGSGGAFETQYF; J: TRBJ2-5; V: TRBV5-1; D: TRBD2; size: .
DNA: TGTGCCAGCAGCTTTACCGGGACAGGAGAGTACGAGCAGTACTTC; CDR3: CASSFTGTGEYEQYF; J: TRBJ2-7; V: TRBV7-9; D: TRBD1; size: .
DNA: TGTGCCAGCAGCTCCCTCGAAGGGATCTCCTACAATGAGCAGTTCTTC; CDR3: CASSSLEGISYNEQFF; J: TRBJ2-1; V: TRBV6-2/TRBV6-3; D: .; size: few
DNA: TGCGCCAGCAGCCAAGAAAGGGGGACGGCCTACGAGCAGTACTTC; CDR3: CASSQERGTAYEQYF; J: TRBJ2-7; V: TRBV4-1; D: .; size: .
DNA: TGTGCCAGCTCACCACTGGGGGGCCCTTACAATGAGCAGTTCTTC; CDR3: CASSPLGGPYNEQFF; J: TRBJ2-1; V: TRBV18; D: .; size: .
DNA: TGTGCCAGCAGTCAGGGTTCAACTAATGAAAAACTGTTTTTT; CDR3: CASSQGSTNEKLFF; J: TRBJ1-4; V: TRBV12-3/TRBV12-4; D: .; size: .
DNA: TGTGCCATCAGTGAGTCTGAGGGAACCTACGAGCAGTACTTC; CDR3: CAISESEGTYEQYF; J: TRBJ2-7; V: TRBV10-3; D: .; size: few
DNA: TGTGCCAGCAGCGTAGCGGCAGATCGGACTGAAGCTTTCTTT; CDR3: CASSVAADRTEAFF; J: TRBJ1-1; V: TRBV9; D: .; size: few
DNA: TGCAGCGTTGAAGTGTCGGGACAGGGGGCGCTTGGCTACACCTTC; CDR3: CSVEVSGQGALGYTF; J: TRBJ1-2; V: TRBV29-1; D: TRBD1; size: many
DNA: TGCGCCAGCAGCTTCGACGGGGGAAACACTGAAGCTTTCTTT; CDR3: CASSFDGGNTEAFF; J: TRBJ1-1; V: TRBV5-1; D: .; size: many
DNA: TGTGCTAGTGGTATCATCCCCTTATATACGCAGTATTTT; CDR3: CASGIIPLYTQYF; J: TRBJ2-3; V: TRBV12-5; D: .; size: .
DNA: TGTGCCACCAGCAGAGATGGCTTCGGAAACACCATATATTTT; CDR3: CATSRDGFGNTIYF; J: TRBJ1-3; V: TRBV15; D: .; size: many
DNA: TGCAGCGTTGAAGAAGGCACGTGGGCGGGATTGCGCATAGATACGCAGTATTTT; CDR3: CSVEEGTWAGLRIDTQYF; J: TRBJ2-3; V: TRBV29-1; D: .; size: few
DNA: TGTGCCAGCAGCCACTTCCGTGGAAACACCATATATTTT; CDR3: CASSHFRGNTIYF; J: TRBJ1-3; V: TRBV7-9; D: .; size: few
DNA: TGTGCCAGCTCACCCGGACAGAAACTGTTTTTT; CDR3: CASSPGQKLFF; J: TRBJ1-4; V: TRBV18; D: .; size: .
DNA: TGTGCCAGCAGCCCTCTAGCGGGGGTGTACAATGAGCAGTTCTTC; CDR3: CASSPLAGVYNEQFF; J: TRBJ2-1; V: TRBV18; D: TRBD2; size: many
DNA: TGTGCCAGCAGCTTAGACCAACTTCGGGCTACGCAGTATTTT; CDR3: CASSLDQLRATQYF; J: TRBJ2-3; V: TRBV7-2; D: .; size: .
DNA: TGCGCCAGCAGCTTTGGCGGGTGGGGAAACTCCTACAATGAGCAGTTCTTC; CDR3: CASSFGGWGNSYNEQFF; J: TRBJ2-1; V: TRBV5-1; D: .; size: .
DNA: TGCGCCAGCAGTGAGTCTTTTTACAATGAGCAGTTCTTC; CDR3: CASSESFYNEQFF; J: TRBJ2-1; V: TRBV10-2; D: .; size: .
DNA: TGCAGTGCTCAAGGGGGCGTTAACTATGGCTACACCTTC; CDR3: CSAQGGVNYGYTF; J: TRBJ1-2; V: TRBV20-1; D: TRBD1; size: few
DNA: TGTGCCAGCAGCCCGAGGGTCAGGGACACTGAAGCTTTCTTT; CDR3: CASSPRVRDTEAFF; J: TRBJ1-1; V: TRBV11-2; D: .; size: .
DNA: TGTGCCAGCAGTGAAACTCCTAAGACCCGAAGCAATCAGCCCCAGCATTTT; CDR3: CASSETPKTRSNQPQHF; J: TRBJ1-5; V: TRBV2; D: .; size: few
DNA: TGTGCCAGCAGTTTAAGGGATACGCAGTATTTT; CDR3: CASSLRDTQYF; J: TRBJ2-3; V: TRBV12-3/TRBV12-4; D: .; size: many
DNA: TGTGCCACCAGCAAACGGAGCGGGGGGGCCTCAGAGACCCAGTACTTC; CDR3: CATSKRSGGASETQYF; J: TRBJ2-5; V: TRBV15; D: TRBD2; size: .